This TCR beta chain was captured in a study of shared clonotypes between healthy human individuals (TCRdb year 2020). A note on the overall study: Two women and three men aged 18 to 49 years were included in the cohort. Per donor, leukapheresis produced somewhere between about 0.9 and 10 billion PBMCs. To increase sequencing depth and limit assay-specific biases, different laboratories used diverse techniques to prepare libraries and sequence TCR repertoires. To estimate repertoire size and how much clonotype sharing occurs between individuals, the study deeply sequenced the blood TCR repertoires of five healthy adults. Per donor, three plates each were used for CD4 naive and CD4 memory, two for CD8 naive, and one for CD8 memory.

The CDR3 contains 15 residues, cysteine and phenylalanine counted. Only CDR3 DNA remains: 45 bases, in frame from the first base. Sequences SGDLS (CDR1) and YYNGEE (CDR2) are obtained from the germline V gene. V ends up 1 base short and J 5 bases short, with an unmatched junction base count of 9. Worth noting for this clone: Its antigen remains unidentified. Base qualities are not at hand, and no much larger clone is one base apart.

Using the deep immunoSEQ assay, TCR CDR3 regions were amplified from genomic DNA by multiplex PCR. Extracted genomic DNA from each cell subset was spread evenly across all wells of several immunoSEQ 96-well plates, with each plate serving as a replicate. For sorted subsets, about 200 ng genomic DNA, equal to approximately 30,000 T cell genomes, was loaded into each replicate PCR. Purified libraries were quantified with a Qubit 3.0 fluorometer, sized on a Bioanalyzer 2100, and re-quantified with the KAPA Library Quantification kit. Every immunoSEQ 96-well plate was sequenced on a dedicated single-read 150-cycle Illumina NextSeq 550 flow cell. In the authors' own workflow: The immunoSEQ output contained only junctional sequences without quality scores, so filtering could not match that applied to full-length reads. Sequences were annotated with PyIR, a Python wrapper for IgBLAST v1.9, using IMGT germline references to assign V/J genes and CDR3. Reads with weak V/J assignments (E-value above 1e-6), missing CDR3, stop codons, out-of-frame junctions, or ambiguous translated residues were removed. V3J clonotypes were defined as sequences sharing an identical inferred V gene, J gene, and CDR3 amino acid sequence. The percentage overlap between two repertoires was calculated by dividing the number of shared unique clonotypes by the size of the smaller repertoire. RTK rarefaction, the Chao1 estimator, and Recon v2.1 estimates of unobserved clonotypes were used to assess repertoire richness. For all TCRbeta clonotypes obtained by the gDNA method from a few donors, generation probabilities were computed with OLGA. TCRdb took over this immuneACCESS table, retaining in-frame rearrangements with V and J assigned. Such tables are incomplete; in checked studies, under half of the missing clones stem from an unresolved V gene, and the remainder is unexplained. V, J and clone size derive from that table, while D and trimming were established from the DNA sequence. Present in this sample are some 2,000,000 clones, roughly 94% of which were seen just once. The ten largest clones capture 0.85% to 1.2% of the sample.

What the work shows at the level of the full study, not this receptor alone: Rarefaction of sorted-subset datasets indicated incomplete sequencing despite the large sequencing depth. Because the study included only a small number of donors, the genetic and exposure-history diversity represented was limited. Across several donors, approximately 4.6% of naive CD4, 3.5% of naive CD8, approximately 2.5% of memory CD4, and 0.4% of memory CD8 clonotypes were shared. Pairwise subsampling led to the expectation that sequencing depth would affect the degree of clonotype sharing among donors. Sampling was restricted to blood, and TCR repertoires in tissues likely differ from the TCR repertoires found in blood. Estimated clonotype richness was generally larger for naive than for memory subsets. Clonotypes shared by all four sorted-subset donors showed higher generation probabilities than non-shared clonotypes.

CD8 naive samples consisted of CD45RO-negative cells that were positively selected for CCR7, yielding a CD45RA+CCR7+ population without TemRA cells. Healthy HIV-negative adults with no recently reported acute infections or vaccinations were included as donors. Every donor was a Caucasian adult residing in Nashville, Tennessee, USA. After blood collection by leukapheresis, PBMCs were isolated using Ficoll-Histopaque density gradient centrifugation and then cryopreserved in the vapor phase of liquid nitrogen. Purity and quantity of every magnetically sorted T cell population were checked by analytical flow cytometry. Genomic DNA was isolated from every sorted fraction and measured by UV absorbance on a Nanodrop 2000c.

This TCR was recovered from a man aged 18 to 29 in good health. Sequenced: naive CD8+ T cells sorted from blood. The sample's cell subset or site, from its label and the paper: CD45RA+CCR7+. The chain employs TRBV9 and TRBJ2-7; 7 bases in the junction line up with TRBD2. The CDR3 has the sequence CASSVKGREGDEQYF. The nucleotides read TGTGCCAGCAGCGTAAAGGGGAGGGAAGGGGACGAGCAGTACTTC.